This TCR beta chain was profiled in a study of blood T cell repertoires in COVID-19. Across the whole study: T cells, B-cell-depleted T cells, or PBMCs provided the cDNA or gDNA that served as material.

In this sample, this clone turned up once. Per the germline V gene, CDR1 is LGHDT and CDR2 is YNNKEL (reference sequence). V dropped 4 bases and J dropped 9; count of bases not matched to a gene: 9. This CDR3 region has 15 residues. How the authors handled the data: Quantification of nucleated cells was approximated via reference gene primer amplification. The method was immunoSEQ multiplex PCR; TCRdb's version includes in-frame clones alone and lacks a portion of them. D and trimming were read from the DNA, whereas the V and J calls and clone size are those reported in that table. The sample yields 60,000 to 80,000 clones, 75% to 90% seen once.

The sequence was obtained from a man aged 55 to 69 with acute or convalescent COVID-19. The V and J genes are TRBV3-1 (or the pseudogene TRBV3-2) and TRBJ1-6; 7 bases match TRBD1. Specimen: peripheral blood. The CDR3 DNA follows: TGTGCCAGCAGCCCCGCCGGGACAGCCGCTTCACCCCTCCACTTT. Translating it yields CASSPAGTAASPLHF.